The clone carrying this T cell receptor (beta chain) was counted only a few times. Antigen unknown. The data are from a study of beta chain features in type 1 diabetes. Overall study: Healthy donors resembled patients in age, gender and cell yields.

Reverse transcribing all isolated RNA meant expressed TCRB transcripts were sequenced. Generated by immunoSEQ multiplex PCR, the TCRdb table keeps only in-frame clones and is missing some. Among 600,000 to 650,000 clones, roughly 15% were seen once, and the ten largest hold approximately 0.087%. V lost 4 bases to trimming and J lost 1 base; unmatched junction nucleotides: 7. There are 16 residues in the CDR3. The germline V gene has CDR1 SGHRS and CDR2 YFSETQ. Study-wide points: Type 1 diabetes patients had TCRB CDR3s that were shorter (moderately but significantly so) in all four CD4+ subsets. It was possible that PCR favored shorter templates, equally so in patients and controls.

V and J are TRBV5-1 and TRBJ2-7; 11 nucleotides match TRBD2. The sequenced sample consisted of naive CD4+ T cells from blood. This sequence was found in a man between 18 and 29 years old in good health. The CDR3: CASSHPSGRQSYEQYF. In nucleotides, the CDR3 is TGCGCCAGCAGCCATCCTAGCGGGAGGCAATCCTACGAGCAGTACTTC.